This T cell receptor beta chain was identified in a study of CD4 T cell repertoires in COVID-19. Mild-to-severe COVID-19 survivors were the donors. This clone showed up just a few times. Its specificity is unknown. This CDR3 is 13 amino acids long. V lost 5 bases, J lost 7 bases, and 6 bases stayed unmatched. Germline CDR1 SEHNR, CDR2 FQNEAQ (reference sequence). TCRdb's copy holds only in-frame clones and misses some; the assay was immunoSEQ multiplex PCR. In the table there are some 1,800 clones, 16% of which are singletons. The study, taken as a whole, reports: In SARS-CoV and/or HKU1 spike cultures, between about 6 and 26% of SARS-CoV-2 clonotypes reappeared. Sharing of several most expanded SARS-CoV-2-reactive clonotypes across memory subsets suggested intraclonal diversification.

This material consisted of memory CD4+ T cells, cultured in vitro, taken after recovery from COVID-19. The sequence came from a human donor who had COVID-19. The genes are TRBV7-9 and TRBJ1-2; 8 bases are a match to TRBD1. This CDR3 reads CASSQQGALGYTF. The CDR3 DNA reads as TGTGCCAGCAGCCAGCAGGGGGCGCTTGGCTACACCTTC.